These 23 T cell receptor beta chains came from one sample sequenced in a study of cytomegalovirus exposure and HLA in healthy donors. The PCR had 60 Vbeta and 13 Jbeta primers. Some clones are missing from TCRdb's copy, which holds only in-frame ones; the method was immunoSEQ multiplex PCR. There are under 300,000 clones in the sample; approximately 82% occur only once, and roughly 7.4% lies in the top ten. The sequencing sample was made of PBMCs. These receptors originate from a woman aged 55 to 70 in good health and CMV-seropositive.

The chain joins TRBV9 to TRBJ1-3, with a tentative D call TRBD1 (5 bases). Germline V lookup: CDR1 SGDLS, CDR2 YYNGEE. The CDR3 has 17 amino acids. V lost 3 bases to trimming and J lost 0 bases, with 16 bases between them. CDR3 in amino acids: CASSGPAGRSSGNTIYF. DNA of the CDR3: TGTGCCAGCAGCGGCCCCGCGGGGCGCTCCTCTGGAAACACCATATATTTT.

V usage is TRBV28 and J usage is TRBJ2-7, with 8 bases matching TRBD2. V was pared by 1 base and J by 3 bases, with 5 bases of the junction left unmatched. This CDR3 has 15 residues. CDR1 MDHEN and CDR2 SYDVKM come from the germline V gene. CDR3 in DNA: TGTGCCAGCAGTTTATCGGTAGCGGGGCTCTACGAGCAGTACTTC. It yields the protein CASSLSVAGLYEQYF.

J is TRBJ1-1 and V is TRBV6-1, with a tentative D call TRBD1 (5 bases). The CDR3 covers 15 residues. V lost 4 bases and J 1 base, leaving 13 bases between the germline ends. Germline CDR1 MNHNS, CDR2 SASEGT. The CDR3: CASSVGMGGNTEAFF. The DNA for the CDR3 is TGTGCCAGCAGTGTGGGTATGGGGGGGAACACTGAAGCTTTCTTT.

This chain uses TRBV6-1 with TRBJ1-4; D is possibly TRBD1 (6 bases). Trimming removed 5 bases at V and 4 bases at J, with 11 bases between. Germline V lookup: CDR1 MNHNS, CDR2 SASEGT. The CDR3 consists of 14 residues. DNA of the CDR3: TGTGCCAGCAGTACCCGACAGGTTAATGAAAAACTGTTTTTT. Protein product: CASSTRQVNEKLFF.

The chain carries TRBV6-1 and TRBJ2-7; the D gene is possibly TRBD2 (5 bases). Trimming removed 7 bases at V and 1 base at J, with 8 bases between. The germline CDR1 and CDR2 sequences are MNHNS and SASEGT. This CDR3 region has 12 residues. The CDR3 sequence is CASTGLSYEQYF. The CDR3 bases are TGTGCCAGCACTGGACTGTCCTACGAGCAGTACTTC.

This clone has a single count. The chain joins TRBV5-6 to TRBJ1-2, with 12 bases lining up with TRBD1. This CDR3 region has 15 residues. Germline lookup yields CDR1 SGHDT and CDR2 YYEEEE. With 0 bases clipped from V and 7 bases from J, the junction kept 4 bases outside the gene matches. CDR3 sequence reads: CASSLVGDRGPGYTF. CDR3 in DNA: TGTGCCAGCAGCTTGGTAGGGGACAGGGGGCCTGGCTACACCTTC.

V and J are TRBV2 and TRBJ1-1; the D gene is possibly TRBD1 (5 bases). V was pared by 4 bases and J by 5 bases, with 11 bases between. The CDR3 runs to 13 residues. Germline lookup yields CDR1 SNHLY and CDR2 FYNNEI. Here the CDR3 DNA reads TGTGCCAGCAGTGGGGGGGAGTGGACTGAAGCTTTCTTT. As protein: CASSGGEWTEAFF.

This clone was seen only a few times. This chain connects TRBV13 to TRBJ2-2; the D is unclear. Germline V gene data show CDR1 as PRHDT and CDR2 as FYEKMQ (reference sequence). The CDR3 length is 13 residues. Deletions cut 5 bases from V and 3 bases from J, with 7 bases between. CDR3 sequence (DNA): TGTGCCAGCAGCCCTCAGTACACCGGGGAGCTGTTTTTT. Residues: CASSPQYTGELFF.

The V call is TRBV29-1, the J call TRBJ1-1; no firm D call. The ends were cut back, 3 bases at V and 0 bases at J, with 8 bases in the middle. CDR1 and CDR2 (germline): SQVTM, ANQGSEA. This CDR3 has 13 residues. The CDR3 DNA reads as TGCAGCGTTGAGGGCAGAATGAACACTGAAGCTTTCTTT. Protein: CSVEGRMNTEAFF.

CDR3 region: CATSRDRSSTDTQYF. The DNA of the CDR3 is TGTGCCACCAGCAGAGATCGGTCTAGCACAGATACGCAGTATTTT. The chain carries TRBV15 and TRBJ2-3; no firm D call. Germline V lookup: CDR1 LNHNV, CDR2 YYDKDF (reference sequence). CDR3 size: 15 residues. Between the trimmed V and J ends, which lost 0 bases and 0 bases, there was a span of 7 bases.

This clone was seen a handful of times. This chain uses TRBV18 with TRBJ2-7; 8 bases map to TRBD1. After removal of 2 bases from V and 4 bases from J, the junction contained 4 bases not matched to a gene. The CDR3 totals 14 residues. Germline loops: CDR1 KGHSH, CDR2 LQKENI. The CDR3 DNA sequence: TGTGCCAGCTCACCAGCCAGGGGGCCGTACGAGCAGTACTTC. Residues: CASSPARGPYEQYF.

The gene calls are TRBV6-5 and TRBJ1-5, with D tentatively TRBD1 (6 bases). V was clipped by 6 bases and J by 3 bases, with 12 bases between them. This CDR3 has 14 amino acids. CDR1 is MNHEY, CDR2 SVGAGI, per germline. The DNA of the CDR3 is TGTGCCAGCAGCAGGACAGCTATCAATCAGCCCCAGCATTTT. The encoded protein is CASSRTAINQPQHF.

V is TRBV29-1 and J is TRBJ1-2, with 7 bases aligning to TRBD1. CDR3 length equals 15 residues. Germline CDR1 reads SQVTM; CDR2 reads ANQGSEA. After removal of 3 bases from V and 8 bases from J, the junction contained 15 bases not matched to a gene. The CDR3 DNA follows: TGCAGCGTTGAGGATGGGGACAGTTCGTACGGGGGCTACACCTTC. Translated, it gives CSVEDGDSSYGGYTF.

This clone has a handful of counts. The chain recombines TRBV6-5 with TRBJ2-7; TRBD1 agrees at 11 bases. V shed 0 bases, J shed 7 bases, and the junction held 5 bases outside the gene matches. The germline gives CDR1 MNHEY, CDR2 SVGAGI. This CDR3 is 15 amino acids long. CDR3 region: CASSYSGTGGDEQYF. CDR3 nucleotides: TGTGCCAGCAGTTACTCCGGGACAGGGGGTGATGAGCAGTACTTC.

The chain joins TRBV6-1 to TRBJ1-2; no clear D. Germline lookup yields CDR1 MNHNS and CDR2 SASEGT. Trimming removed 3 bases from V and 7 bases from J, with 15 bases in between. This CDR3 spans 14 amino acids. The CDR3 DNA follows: TGTGCCAGCAGTGAGCGGGGAGGGAGTTCTGGCTACACCTTC. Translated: CASSERGGSSGYTF.

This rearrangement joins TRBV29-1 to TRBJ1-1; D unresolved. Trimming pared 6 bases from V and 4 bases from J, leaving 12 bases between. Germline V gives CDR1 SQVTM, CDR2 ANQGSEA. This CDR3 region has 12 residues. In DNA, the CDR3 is TGCAGCGTCCGAAGGGAGAGCACTGAAGCTTTCTTT. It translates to CSVRRESTEAFF.

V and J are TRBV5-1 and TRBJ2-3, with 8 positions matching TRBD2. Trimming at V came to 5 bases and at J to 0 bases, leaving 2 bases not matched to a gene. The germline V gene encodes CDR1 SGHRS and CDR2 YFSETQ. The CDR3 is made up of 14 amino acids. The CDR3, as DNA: TGCGCCAGCAGACTAGCGGTCAGCACAGATACGCAGTATTTT. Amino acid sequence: CASRLAVSTDTQYF.

CDR3: CATSRELGLNDNEQFF. The DNA of the CDR3 is TGTGCCACCAGCAGAGAGTTAGGCCTCAACGACAATGAGCAGTTCTTC. The rearrangement joins TRBV15 to TRBJ2-7; D is ambiguous. Matching the DNA end better, TRBJ2-1 makes the J call doubtful. The length of the CDR3 is 16 residues. In germline, CDR1 is LNHNV, CDR2 YYDKDF (reference sequence).

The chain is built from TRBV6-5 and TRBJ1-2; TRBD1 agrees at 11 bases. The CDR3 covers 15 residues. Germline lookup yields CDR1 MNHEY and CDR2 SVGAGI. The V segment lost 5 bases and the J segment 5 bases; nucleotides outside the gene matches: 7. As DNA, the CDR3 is TGTGCCAGCAGTGCTCCCGGGACAGGGGGGTATGGCTACACCTTC. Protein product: CASSAPGTGGYGYTF.

This chain's CDR3 is CASSLFKTSTDTQYF. CDR3 coding DNA: TGTGCCAGCAGCTTGTTTAAAACTAGCACAGATACGCAGTATTTT. The rearrangement links TRBV5-4 to TRBJ2-3; unclear D gene. This CDR3 has 15 amino acids. The germline V gene encodes CDR1 SGHNT and CDR2 YYREEE (reference sequence). Trimming removed 1 base at V and 0 bases at J, with 9 bases between.

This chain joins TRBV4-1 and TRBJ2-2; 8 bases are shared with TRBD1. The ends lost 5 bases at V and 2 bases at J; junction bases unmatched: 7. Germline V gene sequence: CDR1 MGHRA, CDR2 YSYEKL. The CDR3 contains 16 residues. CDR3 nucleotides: TGCGCCAGCAGCTACGAAGACAGGGGAAACACCGGGGAGCTGTTTTTT. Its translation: CASSYEDRGNTGELFF.

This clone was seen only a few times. The CDR3 sequence is CAWGLINEAFF. CDR3 coding DNA: TGTGCCTGGGGACTCATTAATGAAGCTTTCTTT. The rearrangement joins TRBV30 to TRBJ1-1; D is undetermined. This CDR3 contains 11 residues. Trimming removed 5 bases from V and 7 bases from J, with 11 bases in between. Germline CDR1 and CDR2: GTSNPN and SVGIG (reference sequence).

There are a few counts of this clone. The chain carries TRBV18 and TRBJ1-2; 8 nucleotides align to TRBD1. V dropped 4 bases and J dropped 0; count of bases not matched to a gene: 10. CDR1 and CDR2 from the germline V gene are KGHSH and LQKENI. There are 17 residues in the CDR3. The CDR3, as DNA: TGTGCCAGCTCACTAAGCCTCGGACAGGGAACTAACTATGGCTACACCTTC. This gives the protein CASSLSLGQGTNYGYTF.